This T cell receptor beta chain emerged from a study of T cell responses to AZD1222 COVID-19 vaccine. TCRdb's copy holds only in-frame clones and misses some; the assay was immunoSEQ multiplex PCR. The sample yields 150,000 to 200,000 clones, about 93% seen once. The CDR3 spans 13 residues. V was pared by 5 bases and J by 5 bases, with 13 bases between. This material consisted of peripheral blood, taken 28 days after the second AZD1222 dose. The chain couples TRBV12-3 or TRBV12-4 to TRBJ2-7; D gene uncertain. The sequence came from an adult who received the AZD1222 COVID-19 vaccine. The DNA of the CDR3 is TGTGCCAGCAGTATGGGTTATTATAACGAGCAGTACTTC. Protein sequence: CASSMGYYNEQYF.